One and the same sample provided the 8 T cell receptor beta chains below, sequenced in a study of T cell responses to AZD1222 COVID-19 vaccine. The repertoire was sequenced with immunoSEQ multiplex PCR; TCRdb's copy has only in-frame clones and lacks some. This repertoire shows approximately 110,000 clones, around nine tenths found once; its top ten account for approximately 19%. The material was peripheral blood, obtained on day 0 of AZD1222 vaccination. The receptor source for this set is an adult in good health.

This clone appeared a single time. CDR3 nucleotide sequence: TGTGCCAGCAGCTCCCGTACCCGGGGCAATGAGCAGTTCTTC. Protein sequence: CASSSRTRGNEQFF. This rearrangement joins TRBV7-2 to TRBJ2-1, with a weak D call TRBD2 (5 bases). Trimming took 4 bases from V and 6 from J, leaving 13 bases between them. The germline gives CDR1 SGHTA, CDR2 FQGNSA. The CDR3 is 14 residues long.

The CDR3 here is CASSQGGGRATYNEQFF. The CDR3 nucleotides read TGTGCCAGCAGCCAAGGGGGCGGGAGGGCCACCTACAATGAGCAGTTCTTC. The chain has TRBV4-2 and TRBJ2-1; 9 bases map to TRBD2. The CDR3 is 17 residues long. Losses at the gene ends were 1 base for V and 2 bases for J; bases not matched to a gene: 6. The germline CDR1 and CDR2 sequences are LGHNA and YNFKEQ.

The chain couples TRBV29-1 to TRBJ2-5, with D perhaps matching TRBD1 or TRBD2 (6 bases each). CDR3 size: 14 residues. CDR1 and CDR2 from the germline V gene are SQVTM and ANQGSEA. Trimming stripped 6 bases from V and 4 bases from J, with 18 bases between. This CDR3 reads CSVEGDGVSETQYF. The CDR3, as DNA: TGCAGCGTGGAGGGGGATGGGGTATCAGAGACCCAGTACTTC.

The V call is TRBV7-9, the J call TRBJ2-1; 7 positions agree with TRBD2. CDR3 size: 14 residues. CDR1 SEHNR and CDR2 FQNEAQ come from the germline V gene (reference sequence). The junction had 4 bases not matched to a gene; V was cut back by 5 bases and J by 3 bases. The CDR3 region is CASSLTSVYNEQFF. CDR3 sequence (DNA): TGTGCCAGCAGCCTTACTAGCGTCTACAATGAGCAGTTCTTC.

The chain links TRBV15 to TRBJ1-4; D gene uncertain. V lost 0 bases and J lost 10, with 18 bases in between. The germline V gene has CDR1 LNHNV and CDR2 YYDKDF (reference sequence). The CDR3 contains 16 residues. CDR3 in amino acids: CATSRDTDSPARKLFF. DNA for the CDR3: TGTGCCACCAGCAGAGACACCGACTCCCCGGCACGAAAACTGTTTTTT.

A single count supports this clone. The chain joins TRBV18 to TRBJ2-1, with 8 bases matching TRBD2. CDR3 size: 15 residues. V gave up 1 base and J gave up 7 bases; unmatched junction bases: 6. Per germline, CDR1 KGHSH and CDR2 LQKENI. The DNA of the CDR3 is TGTGCCAGCTCACCACTAGCGGGATTGAGGAATGAGCAGTTCTTC. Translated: CASSPLAGLRNEQFF.

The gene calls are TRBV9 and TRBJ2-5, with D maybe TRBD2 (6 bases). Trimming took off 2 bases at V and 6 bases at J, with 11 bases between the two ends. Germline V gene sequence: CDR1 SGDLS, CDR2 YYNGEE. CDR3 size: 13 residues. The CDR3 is CASSVAGGKTQYF. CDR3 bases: TGTGCCAGCAGCGTTGCCGGAGGGAAGACCCAGTACTTC.

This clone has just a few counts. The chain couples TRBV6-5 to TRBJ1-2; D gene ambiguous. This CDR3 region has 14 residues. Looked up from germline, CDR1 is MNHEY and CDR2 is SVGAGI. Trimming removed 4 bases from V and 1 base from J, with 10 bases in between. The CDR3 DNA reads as TGTGCCAGCAGTTCTCGTGGGAGTAACTATGGCTACACCTTC. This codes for CASSSRGSNYGYTF.